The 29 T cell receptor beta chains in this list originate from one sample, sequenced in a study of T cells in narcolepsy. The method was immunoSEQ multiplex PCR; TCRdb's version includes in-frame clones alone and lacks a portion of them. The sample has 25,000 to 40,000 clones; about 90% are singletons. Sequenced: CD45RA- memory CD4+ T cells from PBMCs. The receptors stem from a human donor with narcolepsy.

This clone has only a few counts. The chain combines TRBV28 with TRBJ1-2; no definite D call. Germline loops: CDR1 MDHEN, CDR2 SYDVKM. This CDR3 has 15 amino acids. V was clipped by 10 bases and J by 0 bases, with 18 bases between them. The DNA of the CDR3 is TGTGCCATCCAGCCTTACAGAGATACTAACTATGGCTACACCTTC. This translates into CAIQPYRDTNYGYTF.

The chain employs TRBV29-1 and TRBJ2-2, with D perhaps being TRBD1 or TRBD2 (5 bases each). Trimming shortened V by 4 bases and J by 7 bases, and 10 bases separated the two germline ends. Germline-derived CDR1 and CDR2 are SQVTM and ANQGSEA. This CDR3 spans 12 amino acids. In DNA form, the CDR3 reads TGCAGCGTTGGAGAGGGGAACGGGGAGCTGTTTTTT. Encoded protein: CSVGEGNGELFF.

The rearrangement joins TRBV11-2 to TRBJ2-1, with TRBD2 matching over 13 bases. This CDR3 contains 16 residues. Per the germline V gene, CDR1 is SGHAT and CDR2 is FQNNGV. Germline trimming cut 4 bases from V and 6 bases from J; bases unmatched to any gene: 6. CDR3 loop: CASSYTSGRASNEQFF. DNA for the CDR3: TGTGCCAGCAGCTACACTAGCGGGAGGGCCTCCAATGAGCAGTTCTTC.

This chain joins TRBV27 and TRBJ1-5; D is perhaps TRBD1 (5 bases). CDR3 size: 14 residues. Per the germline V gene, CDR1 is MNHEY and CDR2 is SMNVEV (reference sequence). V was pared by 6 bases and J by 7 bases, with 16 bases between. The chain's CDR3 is CASSPGWGSQPQHF. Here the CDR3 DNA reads TGTGCCAGCAGCCCGGGGTGGGGGTCCCAGCCCCAGCATTTT.

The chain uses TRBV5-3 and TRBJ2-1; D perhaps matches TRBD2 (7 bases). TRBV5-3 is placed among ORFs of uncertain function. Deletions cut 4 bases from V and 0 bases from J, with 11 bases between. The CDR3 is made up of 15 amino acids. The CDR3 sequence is CARSRGASSYNEQFF. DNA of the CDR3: TGTGCCAGAAGCCGGGGGGCGAGCTCCTACAATGAGCAGTTCTTC.

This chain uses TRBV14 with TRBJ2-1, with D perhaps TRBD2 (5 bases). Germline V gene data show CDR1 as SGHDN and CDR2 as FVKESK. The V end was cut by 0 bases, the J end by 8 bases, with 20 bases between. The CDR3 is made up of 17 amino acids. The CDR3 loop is CASSQDRGDRLRDEQFF. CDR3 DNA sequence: TGTGCCAGCAGCCAAGATCGGGGAGACCGTCTTCGGGATGAGCAGTTCTTC.

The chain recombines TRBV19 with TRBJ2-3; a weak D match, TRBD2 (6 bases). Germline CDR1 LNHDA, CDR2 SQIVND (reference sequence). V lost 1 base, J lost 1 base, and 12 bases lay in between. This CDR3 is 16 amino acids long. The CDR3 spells CASSIGTGAGTDTQYF. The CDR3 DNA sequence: TGTGCCAGTAGTATAGGGACGGGAGCCGGCACAGATACGCAGTATTTT.

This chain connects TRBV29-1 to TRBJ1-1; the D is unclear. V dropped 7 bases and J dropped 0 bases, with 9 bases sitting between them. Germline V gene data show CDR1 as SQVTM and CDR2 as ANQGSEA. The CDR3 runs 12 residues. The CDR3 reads CSAATMNTEAFF. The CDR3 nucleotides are TGCAGCGCGGCCACAATGAACACTGAAGCTTTCTTT. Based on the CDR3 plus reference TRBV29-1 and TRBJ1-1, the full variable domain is SAVISQKPSRDICQRGTSLTIQCQVDSQVTMMFWYRQQPGQSLTLIATANQGSEATYESGFVIDKFPISRPNLTFSTLTVSNMSPEDSSIYLCSAATMNTEAFFGQGTRLTVV.

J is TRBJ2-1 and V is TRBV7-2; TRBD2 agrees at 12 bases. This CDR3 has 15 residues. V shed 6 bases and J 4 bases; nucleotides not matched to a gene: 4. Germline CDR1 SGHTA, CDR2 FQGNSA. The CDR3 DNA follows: TGTGCCAGCAGTTCTAGCGGGGGGGATTACAATGAGCAGTTCTTC. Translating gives CASSSSGGDYNEQFF.

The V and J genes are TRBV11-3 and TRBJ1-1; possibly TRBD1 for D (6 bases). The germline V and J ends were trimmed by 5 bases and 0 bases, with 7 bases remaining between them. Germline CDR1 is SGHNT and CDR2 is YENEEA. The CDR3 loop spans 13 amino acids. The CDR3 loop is CASSPGVNTEAFF. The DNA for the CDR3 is TGTGCCAGCAGCCCAGGGGTGAACACTGAAGCTTTCTTT.

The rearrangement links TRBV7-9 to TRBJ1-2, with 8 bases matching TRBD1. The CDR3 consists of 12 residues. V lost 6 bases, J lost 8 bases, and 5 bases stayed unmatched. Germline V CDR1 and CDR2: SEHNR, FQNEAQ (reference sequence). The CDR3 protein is CASSSTGVGYTF. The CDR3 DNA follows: TGTGCCAGCAGTTCGACAGGGGTAGGCTACACCTTC.

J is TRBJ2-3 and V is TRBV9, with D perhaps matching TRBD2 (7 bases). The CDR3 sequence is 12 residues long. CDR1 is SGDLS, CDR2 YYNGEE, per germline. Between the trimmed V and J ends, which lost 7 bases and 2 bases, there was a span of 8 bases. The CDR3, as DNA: TGTGCCAGCGGGGGGGCCACAGATACGCAGTATTTT. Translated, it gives CASGGATDTQYF.

The CDR3 sequence is CASSQVWLAGEYQETQYF. CDR3 DNA: TGTGCCAGCAGCCAAGTGTGGCTAGCGGGAGAGTACCAAGAGACCCAGTACTTC. V is TRBV14 and J is TRBJ2-5, with 10 bases aligning to TRBD2. Germline-derived CDR1 and CDR2 are SGHDN and FVKESK. The length of the CDR3 is 18 residues. Trimming removed 1 base from V and 0 bases from J; junction bases left unmatched: 8.

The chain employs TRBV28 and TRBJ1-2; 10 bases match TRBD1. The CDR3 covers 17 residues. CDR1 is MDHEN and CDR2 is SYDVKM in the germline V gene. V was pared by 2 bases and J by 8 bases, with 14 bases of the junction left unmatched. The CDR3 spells CASSLPPGQGLWGGYTF. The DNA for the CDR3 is TGTGCCAGCAGTTTACCGCCGGGACAGGGGCTTTGGGGAGGCTACACCTTC.

The CDR3 here is CASSGRTDYTTYGYTF. DNA for the CDR3: TGTGCCAGCAGTGGGAGGACAGATTATACTACCTATGGCTACACCTTC. The rearrangement joins TRBV28 to TRBJ1-2; the D gene is possibly TRBD1 (6 bases). V was shortened by 5 bases and J by 4 bases, with 20 bases between the two germline ends. Germline V lookup: CDR1 MDHEN, CDR2 SYDVKM. The CDR3 spans 16 residues.

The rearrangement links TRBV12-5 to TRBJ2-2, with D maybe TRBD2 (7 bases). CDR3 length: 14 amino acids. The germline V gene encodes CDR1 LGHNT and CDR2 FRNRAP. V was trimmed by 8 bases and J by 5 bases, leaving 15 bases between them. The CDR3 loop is CASRGGLDTGELFF. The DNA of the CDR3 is TGTGCTAGTAGGGGGGGCCTGGATACCGGGGAGCTGTTTTTT.

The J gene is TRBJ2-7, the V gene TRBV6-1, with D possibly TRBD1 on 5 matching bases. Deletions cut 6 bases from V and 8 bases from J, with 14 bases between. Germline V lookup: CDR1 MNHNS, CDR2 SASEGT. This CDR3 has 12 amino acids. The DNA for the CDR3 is TGTGCCAGCAGGAGACAGCTTAGCAAGCAGTACTTC. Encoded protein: CASRRQLSKQYF.

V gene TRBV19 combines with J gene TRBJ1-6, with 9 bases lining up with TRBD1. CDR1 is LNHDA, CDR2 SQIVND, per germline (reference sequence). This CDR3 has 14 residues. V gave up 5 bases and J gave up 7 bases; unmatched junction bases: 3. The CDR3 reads CASSSGQGNSPLHF. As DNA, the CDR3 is TGTGCCAGTAGTTCCGGACAGGGGAATTCACCCCTCCACTTT.

The CDR3 reads CARSLSLAGGLAQYF. CDR3 DNA: TGTGCCAGAAGCTTGAGCCTAGCGGGGGGCCTTGCGCAGTATTTT. The chain links TRBV5-3 to TRBJ2-3; 11 nucleotides align to TRBD2. TRBV5-3 is an open reading frame, and its role is uncertain. The trim removed 1 base at V and 10 bases at J, leaving 8 bases unmatched. The CDR3 is 15 amino acids.

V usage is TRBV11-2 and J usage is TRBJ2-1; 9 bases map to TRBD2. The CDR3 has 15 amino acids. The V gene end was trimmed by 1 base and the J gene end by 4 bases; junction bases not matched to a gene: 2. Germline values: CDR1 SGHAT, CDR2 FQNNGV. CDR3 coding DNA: TGTGCCAGCAGCTTAGGAGCGGGAGGTTACAATGAGCAGTTCTTC. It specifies CASSLGAGGYNEQFF.

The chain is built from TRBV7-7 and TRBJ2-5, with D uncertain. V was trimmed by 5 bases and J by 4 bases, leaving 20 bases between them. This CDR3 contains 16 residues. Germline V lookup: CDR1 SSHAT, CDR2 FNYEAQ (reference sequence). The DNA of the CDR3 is TGTGCCAGCAGCCCCCAGGATAGCAGAGTAGGAGAGACCCAGTACTTC. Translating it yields CASSPQDSRVGETQYF.

CDR3 DNA sequence: TGTGCCAGCAGTTTAGTGAGGGGATATGGCTACACCTTC. This encodes CASSLVRGYGYTF. The chain combines TRBV28 with TRBJ1-2; D is perhaps TRBD1 (5 bases). The CDR3 spans 13 residues. Between the trimmed V and J ends, which lost 2 bases and 5 bases, there was a span of 9 bases. Germline CDR1 and CDR2: MDHEN and SYDVKM.

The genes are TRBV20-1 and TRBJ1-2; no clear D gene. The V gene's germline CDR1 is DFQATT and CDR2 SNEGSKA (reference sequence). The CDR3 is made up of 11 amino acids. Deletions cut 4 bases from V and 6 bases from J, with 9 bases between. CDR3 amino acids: CSAMQADGYTF. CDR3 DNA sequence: TGCAGTGCTATGCAGGCGGATGGCTACACCTTC.

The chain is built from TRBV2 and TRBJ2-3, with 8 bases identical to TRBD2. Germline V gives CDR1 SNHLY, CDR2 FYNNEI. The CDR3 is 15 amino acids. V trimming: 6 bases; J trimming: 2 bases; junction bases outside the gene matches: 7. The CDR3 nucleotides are TGTGCCAGCAGATCTAGCGGGTCCTACACAGATACGCAGTATTTT. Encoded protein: CASRSSGSYTDTQYF. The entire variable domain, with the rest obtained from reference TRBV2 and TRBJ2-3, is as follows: EPEVTQTPSHQVTQMGQEVILRCVPISNHLYFYWYRQILGQKVEFLVSFYNNEISEKSEIFDDQFSVERPDGSNFTLKIRSTKLEDSAMYFCASRSSGSYTDTQYFGPGTRLTVL.

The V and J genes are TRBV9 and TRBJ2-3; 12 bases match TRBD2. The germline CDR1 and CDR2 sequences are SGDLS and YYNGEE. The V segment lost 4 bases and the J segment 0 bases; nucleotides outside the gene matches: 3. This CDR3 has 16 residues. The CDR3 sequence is CASSPGLAGSTDTQYF. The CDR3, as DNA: TGTGCCAGCAGCCCCGGACTAGCGGGGAGCACAGATACGCAGTATTTT.

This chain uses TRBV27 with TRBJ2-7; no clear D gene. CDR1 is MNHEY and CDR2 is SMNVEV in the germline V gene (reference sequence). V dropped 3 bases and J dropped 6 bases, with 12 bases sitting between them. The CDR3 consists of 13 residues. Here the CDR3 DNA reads TGTGCCAGCAGTTTTGGCTATTGGGGCGAGCAGTACTTC. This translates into CASSFGYWGEQYF.

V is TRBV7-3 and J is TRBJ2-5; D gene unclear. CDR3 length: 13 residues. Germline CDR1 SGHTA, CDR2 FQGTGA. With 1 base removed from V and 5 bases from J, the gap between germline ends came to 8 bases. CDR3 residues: CASSLSFTETQYF. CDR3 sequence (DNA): TGTGCCAGCAGCTTAAGTTTTACGGAGACCCAGTACTTC.

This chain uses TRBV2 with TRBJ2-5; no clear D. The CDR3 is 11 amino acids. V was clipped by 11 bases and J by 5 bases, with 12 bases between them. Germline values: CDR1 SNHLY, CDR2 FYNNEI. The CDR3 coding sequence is TGTGCCCGGCTGACTCATGAGACCCAGTACTTC. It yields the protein CARLTHETQYF.

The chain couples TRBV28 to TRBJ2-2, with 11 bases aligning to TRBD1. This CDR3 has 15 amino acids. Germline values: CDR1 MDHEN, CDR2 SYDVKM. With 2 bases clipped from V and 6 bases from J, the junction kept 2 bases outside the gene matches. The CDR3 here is CASSLGTGGPGELFF. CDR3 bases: TGTGCCAGCAGTTTAGGGACAGGGGGGCCCGGGGAGCTGTTTTTT. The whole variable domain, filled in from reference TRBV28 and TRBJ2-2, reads DVKVTQSSRYLVKRTGEKVFLECVQDMDHENMFWYRQDPGLGLRLIYFSYDVKMKEKGDIPEGYSVSREKKERFSLILESASTNQTSMYLCASSLGTGGPGELFFGEGSRLTVL.